The present TCR beta chain was sequenced within a study of cytomegalovirus exposure and HLA in healthy donors. Points from the study as a whole: Only CMV serostatus was available as immune exposure information.

To note about this clone: Its target is unknown.

Both 60 Vbeta primers and 13 Jbeta primers went into the PCR. Only in-frame clones appear in the TCRdb table, and some are missing; sequencing was by immunoSEQ multiplex PCR. The sample includes over 80,000 clones, just under 80% of them seen just once. Each donor was nominally healthy when sampled (though unrecorded immune exposures were likely). The germline CDR1 and CDR2 sequences are SGHRS and YFSETQ. There are 15 residues in the CDR3. After removal of 4 bases from V and 3 bases from J, the junction contained 4 bases not matched to a gene. The V and J genes are TRBV5-1 and TRBJ2-1; 10 nucleotides align to TRBD2. The sequence derives from a woman between 40 and 50 years old in good health and CMV-seronegative. Sequenced input: PBMCs. The CDR3 region is CASSTSGASYNEQFF. CDR3 nucleotide sequence: TGCGCCAGCAGCACTAGCGGGGCAAGCTACAATGAGCAGTTCTTC.